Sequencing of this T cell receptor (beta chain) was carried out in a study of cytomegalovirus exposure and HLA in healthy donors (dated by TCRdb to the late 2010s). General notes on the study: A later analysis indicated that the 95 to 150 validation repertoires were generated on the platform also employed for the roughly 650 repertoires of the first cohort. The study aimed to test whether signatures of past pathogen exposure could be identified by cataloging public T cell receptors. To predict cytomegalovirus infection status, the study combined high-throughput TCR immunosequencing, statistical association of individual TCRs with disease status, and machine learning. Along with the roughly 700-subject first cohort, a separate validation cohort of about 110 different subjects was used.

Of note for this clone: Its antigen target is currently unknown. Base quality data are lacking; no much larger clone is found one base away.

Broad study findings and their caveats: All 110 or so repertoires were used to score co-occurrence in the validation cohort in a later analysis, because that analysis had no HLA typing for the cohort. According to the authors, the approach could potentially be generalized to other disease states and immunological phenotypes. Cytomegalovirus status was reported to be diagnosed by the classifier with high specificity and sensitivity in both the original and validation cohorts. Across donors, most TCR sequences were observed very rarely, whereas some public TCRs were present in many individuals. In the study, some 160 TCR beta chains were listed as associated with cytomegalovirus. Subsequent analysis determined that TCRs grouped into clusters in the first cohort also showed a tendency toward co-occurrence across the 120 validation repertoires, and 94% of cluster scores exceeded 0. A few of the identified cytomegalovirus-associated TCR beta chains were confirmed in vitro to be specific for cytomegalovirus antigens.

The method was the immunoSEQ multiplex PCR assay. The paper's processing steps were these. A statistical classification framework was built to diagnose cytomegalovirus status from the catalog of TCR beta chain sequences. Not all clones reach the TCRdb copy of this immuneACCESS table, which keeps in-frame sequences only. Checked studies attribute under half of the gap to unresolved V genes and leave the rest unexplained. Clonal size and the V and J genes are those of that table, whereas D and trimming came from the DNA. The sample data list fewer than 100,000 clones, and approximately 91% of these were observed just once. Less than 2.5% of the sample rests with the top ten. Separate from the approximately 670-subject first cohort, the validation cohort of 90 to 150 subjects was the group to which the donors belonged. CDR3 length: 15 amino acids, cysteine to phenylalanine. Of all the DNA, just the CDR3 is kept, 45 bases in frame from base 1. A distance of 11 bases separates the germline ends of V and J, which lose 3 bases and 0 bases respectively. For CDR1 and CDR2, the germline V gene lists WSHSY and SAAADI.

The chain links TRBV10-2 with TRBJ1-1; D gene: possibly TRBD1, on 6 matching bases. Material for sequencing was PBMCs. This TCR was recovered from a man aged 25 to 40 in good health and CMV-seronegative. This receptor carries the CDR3 CASSDRGLVNTEAFF. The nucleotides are TGCGCCAGCAGTGACAGGGGATTGGTGAACACTGAAGCTTTCTTT.